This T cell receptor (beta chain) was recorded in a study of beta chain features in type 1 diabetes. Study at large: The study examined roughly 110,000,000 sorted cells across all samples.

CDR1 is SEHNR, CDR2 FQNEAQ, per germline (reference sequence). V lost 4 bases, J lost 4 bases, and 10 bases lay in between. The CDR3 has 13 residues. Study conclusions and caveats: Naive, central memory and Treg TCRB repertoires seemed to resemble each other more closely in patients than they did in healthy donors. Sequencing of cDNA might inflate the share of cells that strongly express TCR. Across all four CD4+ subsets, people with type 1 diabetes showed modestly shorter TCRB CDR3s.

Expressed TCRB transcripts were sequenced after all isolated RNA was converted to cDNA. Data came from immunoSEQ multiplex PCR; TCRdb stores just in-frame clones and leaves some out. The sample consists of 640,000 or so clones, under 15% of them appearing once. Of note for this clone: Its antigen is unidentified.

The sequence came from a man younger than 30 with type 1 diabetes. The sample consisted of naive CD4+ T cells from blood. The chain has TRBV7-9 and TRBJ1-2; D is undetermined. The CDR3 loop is CASSSGSSYGYTF. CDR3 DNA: TGTGCCAGCAGCTCGGGCAGTTCCTATGGCTACACCTTC.